This TCR beta chain originates from a study of OX40 agonist ivuxolimab in advanced cancers. As for the study in general: At 0.01 to 10 mg/kg, ivuxolimab was administered intravenously to patients every 2 weeks. The dose-escalation cohort was approximately 84% male, with a mean age of around 60 years, ranging roughly 20 to 90.

The data were produced by immunoSEQ multiplex PCR, yet TCRdb's version contains in-frame clones alone and is incomplete. Here the sample spans tens of thousands of clones, 80% to 90% being singletons. Study results and limitations: Researchers report that CD8+ T cells had, on average, more expanded clones than CD4+. Antigen targets of the expanded peripheral T cells went undetermined.

Germline lookup yields CDR1 SGHTA and CDR2 FQGNSA. This CDR3 comprises 19 residues. J gave up 0 bases and V 1 base, and 10 bases lay outside the gene matches. A word on this clone: Its antigen remains unidentified.

Sequencing used CD4+ or CD8+ T cells sorted from blood, obtained in a trial of the OX40 agonist ivuxolimab. The genes are TRBV7-2 and TRBJ2-7; TRBD2 agrees at 12 bases. The clonotype originates from an adult with an advanced solid tumor such as melanoma, head and neck, liver or kidney cancer. CDR3 nucleotides: TGTGCCAGCAGCTTAGATAGTGCTAGCGGGAGGGCCCCCTCCTACGAGCAGTACTTC. Its protein is CASSLDSASGRAPSYEQYF.